These 6 T cell receptor beta chains came from one sample sequenced in a study of CXCR3-negative and CXCR3-positive naive CD8 T cells. The authors prepared UMI-labeled TRB cDNA libraries by 5' RACE. TCRdb re-called the 5' RACE reads; one entry per CDR3 protein, DNA not given. The clone table shows roughly 6,000 distinct CDR3 sequences, with the ten largest holding 1.7%. Source material: naive CXCR3- CD8+ T cells from blood. Subset given: CD45RO-CCR7+CD27+CD95- naive CD8+ T cells lacking CXCR3 (TNR3-). Source of these receptors: a human donor in good health. Some clones in this sample may be carry-over from other donors' samples.

Frequency places this clonotype as medium-sized (0.01 to 0.1%). The chain uses TRBV6-2 or TRBV6-3 and TRBJ1-5. This CDR3 region has 15 residues. CDR1 is MNHEY, CDR2 SVGEGT, per germline. This CDR3 reads CASSYYSYSNQPQHF.

This clonotype is labeled medium-sized based on frequency. The chain has TRBV9 and TRBJ1-3; the D call from TCRdb, TRBD1, cannot be confirmed without DNA. Germline assignment: CDR1 SGDLS and CDR2 YYNGEE. The CDR3 runs to 15 residues. The CDR3 spells CASSVGEGSGNTIYF.

This clonotype is medium-sized by frequency. The rearrangement uses TRBV12-3 or TRBV12-4 and TRBJ1-1. There are 14 residues in the CDR3. CDR3 sequence reads: CASSISYMNTEAFF.

The chain carries TRBV7-2 and TRBJ2-7; absent DNA, TCRdb's TRBD2 call cannot be checked. This CDR3 is built from 14 residues. CDR1 is SGHTA and CDR2 is FQGNSA in the germline V gene. CDR3: CASSLEDSFDEQYF.

The chain couples TRBV7-9 to TRBJ2-1; the D gene TCRdb calls, TRBD1, cannot be checked with no DNA. The CDR3 is 13 residues long. Germline CDR1 SEHNR, CDR2 FQNEAQ (reference sequence). CDR3 residues: CASSPAGADEQFF. Looking up the rest from reference TRBV7-9 and TRBJ2-1 gives the full variable domain: DTGVSQNPRHKITKRGQNVTFRCDPISEHNRLYWYRQTLGQGPEFLTYFQNEAQLEKSRLLSDRFSAERPKGSFSTLEIQRTEQGDSAMYLCASSPAGADEQFFGPGTRLTVL.

In terms of frequency, this clonotype is medium-sized. CDR3 region: CASSLLPGSTGELFF. The J gene is TRBJ2-2, the V gene TRBV7-3; TCRdb's D call, TRBD2, is unchecked because there is no DNA. Germline CDR1 is SGHTA and CDR2 is FQGTGA. The CDR3 has 15 amino acids.